The 23 T cell receptor beta chains below come from one sample, sequenced in a study of control samples from healthy donors and cancer patients. Sequencing was performed with immunoSEQ multiplex PCR; in TCRdb, only in-frame clones are kept and a portion is missing. The data hold under 65,000 clones, with more than 85% observed a single time. The sample was PBMCs. The receptors come from a man younger than 45 with colorectal cancer.

The chain recombines TRBV30 with TRBJ2-2; 9 bases align to TRBD1. The CDR3 has 16 residues. J was trimmed by 6 bases and V by 4 bases; bases with no gene match: 12. Germline V gene data show CDR1 as GTSNPN and CDR2 as SVGIG (reference sequence). Written as DNA, the CDR3 is TGTGCCTGGACCCATCCCGGGACAGGGCGAGCCGGGGAGCTGTTTTTT. Translation gives CAWTHPGTGRAGELFF.

This chain uses TRBV11-3 with TRBJ2-1; no firm D call. This CDR3 has 13 amino acids. Germline-derived CDR1 and CDR2 are SGHNT and YENEEA. Between the trimmed V and J ends, which lost 5 bases and 2 bases, there was a span of 7 bases. The CDR3 DNA sequence: TGTGCCAGCAGCCTAAAGGCCTACAATGAGCAGTTCTTC. Encoded protein: CASSLKAYNEQFF.

The chain is built from TRBV18 and TRBJ1-4; D is perhaps TRBD1 (5 bases). Germline assignment: CDR1 KGHSH and CDR2 LQKENI. Trimming shortened V by 3 bases and J by 6 bases, and 8 bases separated the two germline ends. CDR3 length: 13 amino acids. CDR3 nucleotide sequence: TGTGCCAGCTCACCCCGAGGGGATGAAAAACTGTTTTTT. It translates to CASSPRGDEKLFF.

The genes are TRBV6-5 and TRBJ1-5; perhaps TRBD1 as D (5 bases). Deletions cut 6 bases from V and 4 bases from J, with 16 bases between. Germline V lookup: CDR1 MNHEY, CDR2 SVGAGI. The CDR3 is 15 amino acids. CDR3 sequence: CASSPGGVTNQPQHF. The CDR3, as DNA: TGTGCCAGCAGCCCCGGGGGGGTCACTAATCAGCCCCAGCATTTT.

V is TRBV5-4 and J is TRBJ2-1; TRBD1 aligns across 8 bases. Looked up from germline, CDR1 is SGHNT and CDR2 is YYREEE (reference sequence). Unmatched junction bases numbered 10, after V lost 3 bases and J lost 5 bases. This CDR3 is built from 16 residues. The CDR3: CASSSPDRDVDNEQFF. The CDR3 DNA reads TGTGCCAGCAGCTCTCCGGACAGGGATGTGGACAATGAGCAGTTCTTC. Supplemented by reference TRBV5-4 and TRBJ2-1, the full variable domain reads ETGVTQSPTHLIKTRGQQVTLRCSSQSGHNTVSWYQQALGQGPQFIFQYYREEENGRGNFPPRFSGLQFPNYSSELNVNALELDDSALYLCASSSPDRDVDNEQFFGPGTRLTVL.

J is TRBJ2-7 and V is TRBV11-2; the D call may be TRBD1 or TRBD2 (6 bases each). The CDR3 contains 12 residues. Germline V lookup: CDR1 SGHAT, CDR2 FQNNGV. Trimming pared 4 bases from V and 12 bases from J, leaving 16 bases between. The CDR3: CASSSEGGKWYF. The CDR3, as DNA: TGTGCCAGCAGCTCCGAAGGGGGGAAGTGGTACTTC.

The rearrangement uses TRBV6-2 or TRBV6-3 and TRBJ1-5; TRBD1 is a possible D gene (5 bases). The germline CDR1 and CDR2 sequences are MNHEY and SVGEGT. This CDR3 is built from 14 residues. Deletions cut 5 bases from V and 5 bases from J, with 13 bases between. The CDR3 nucleotides are TGTGCCAGCAGTGCAAAGGGGCAACATCAGCCCCAGCATTTT. Protein product: CASSAKGQHQPQHF.

The chain couples TRBV5-4 to TRBJ1-2; 10 bases agree with TRBD1. After removal of 4 bases from V and 4 bases from J, the junction contained 1 base not matched to a gene. The length of the CDR3 is 13 residues. Germline V gene lookup returns CDR1 SGHNT and CDR2 YYREEE (reference sequence). DNA of the CDR3: TGTGCCAGCAGCGACAGGGGGCCCTATGGCTACACCTTC. This encodes CASSDRGPYGYTF. Using reference TRBV5-4 and TRBJ1-2 for the parts outside the CDR3, the full variable domain is ETGVTQSPTHLIKTRGQQVTLRCSSQSGHNTVSWYQQALGQGPQFIFQYYREEENGRGNFPPRFSGLQFPNYSSELNVNALELDDSALYLCASSDRGPYGYTFGSGTRLTVV.

The chain employs TRBV9 and TRBJ2-3, with a tentative D call TRBD2 (6 bases). V dropped 4 bases and J dropped 9 bases, with 15 bases sitting between them. The CDR3 has 13 residues. CDR1 and CDR2 from the germline V gene are SGDLS and YYNGEE. The CDR3 spells CASSSGTGETQYF. DNA of the CDR3: TGTGCCAGCAGCTCTGGGACGGGAGAGACGCAGTATTTT.

This chain links TRBV4-1 with TRBJ1-1, with D unclear. Germline V gene lookup returns CDR1 MGHRA and CDR2 YSYEKL. Trimming removed 6 bases at V and 0 bases at J, with 5 bases between. The CDR3 extends over 12 amino acids. This CDR3 reads CASRAVNTEAFF. The CDR3 DNA is TGCGCCAGCAGGGCAGTGAACACTGAAGCTTTCTTT.

The chain combines TRBV30 with TRBJ1-5, with 11 bases identical to TRBD1. The V gene's germline CDR1 is GTSNPN and CDR2 SVGIG (reference sequence). The CDR3 contains 14 residues. Trimming cost V 7 bases and J 1 base; bases outside gene matches: 3. The DNA for the CDR3 is TGTGCCTCGGGACAGGGGGGGAGCAATCAGCCCCAGCATTTT. Residues: CASGQGGSNQPQHF.

This rearrangement joins TRBV30 to TRBJ1-2; TRBD1 agrees at 9 bases. This CDR3 has 13 residues. The V gene end was trimmed by 7 bases and the J gene end by 2 bases; junction bases not matched to a gene: 5. Germline V gene lookup returns CDR1 GTSNPN and CDR2 SVGIG (reference sequence). DNA for the CDR3: TGTGCCTCGGGACAGGGATTGAACTATGGCTACACCTTC. This translates into CASGQGLNYGYTF.

V and J are TRBV11-2 and TRBJ2-2; D remains ambiguous. Trimming removed 11 bases from V and 7 bases from J, with 14 bases in between. CDR3 length equals 12 residues. Germline assignment: CDR1 SGHAT and CDR2 FQNNGV. CDR3 DNA sequence: TGTGCCGGCCAAATAAGAGACGGGGAGCTGTTTTTT. Translation gives CAGQIRDGELFF.

This chain joins TRBV6-5 and TRBJ1-2; D unresolved. V lost 2 bases to trimming and J lost 5 bases, with 12 bases between them. In germline, CDR1 is MNHEY, CDR2 SVGAGI. CDR3 length: 14 amino acids. The CDR3 reads CASSYGVAGYGYTF. The CDR3 DNA is TGTGCCAGCAGTTACGGGGTCGCTGGGTATGGCTACACCTTC.

This chain connects TRBV2 to TRBJ2-3; tentatively, D is TRBD2 (6 bases). With 8 bases removed from V and 4 bases from J, the gap between germline ends came to 16 bases. This CDR3 has 14 residues. Germline CDR1 SNHLY, CDR2 FYNNEI. The chain's CDR3 is CASFRDFESDTQYF. The CDR3 DNA sequence: TGTGCCAGCTTCCGGGACTTCGAGTCAGATACGCAGTATTTT.

The chain employs TRBV5-6 and TRBJ2-3; D is possibly TRBD2 (5 bases). Germline V gene sequence: CDR1 SGHDT, CDR2 YYEEEE. V lost 2 bases and J lost 2, with 18 bases in between. This CDR3 has 17 residues. CDR3 DNA sequence: TGTGCCAGCAGCTTTAAAACTAGAGCAGTCCACACAGATACGCAGTATTTT. This translates into CASSFKTRAVHTDTQYF.

This rearrangement joins TRBV15 to TRBJ2-1; 7 bases match TRBD2. Looked up from germline, CDR1 is LNHNV and CDR2 is YYDKDF (reference sequence). The CDR3 totals 14 residues. V lost 3 bases and J lost 4; bases outside the gene matches: 3. CDR3 nucleotide sequence: TGTGCCACCAGCAGGCCGGGACTATACAATGAGCAGTTCTTC. Protein sequence: CATSRPGLYNEQFF.

The gene calls are TRBV19 and TRBJ1-1; a weak D match, TRBD1 (6 bases). The CDR3 contains 12 residues. The V gene's germline CDR1 is LNHDA and CDR2 SQIVND (reference sequence). V was cut by 3 bases and J by 11 bases, with 13 bases left in between. CDR3 coding DNA: TGTGCCAGTAGTATCCGGGGGCGCGGGGCTTTCTTT. It translates to CASSIRGRGAFF.

The rearrangement links TRBV10-3 to TRBJ1-5, with D unclear. In germline, CDR1 is ENHRY, CDR2 SYGVKD. This CDR3 is built from 16 residues. Trimming left V 3 bases short and J 2 bases short, with 14 bases between. This CDR3 is CAISDFDTLGNQPQHF. The CDR3 DNA reads as TGTGCCATCAGTGATTTTGACACACTGGGCAATCAGCCCCAGCATTTT.

V gene TRBV10-1 combines with J gene TRBJ2-2, with a weak D call TRBD1 (6 bases). Deletions cut 4 bases from V and 2 bases from J, with 8 bases between. CDR3 length: 14 amino acids. Germline CDR1 and CDR2: WNHNN and SYGVQD (reference sequence). The CDR3 loop reads CASSGTANTGELFF. In nucleotides, the CDR3 is TGCGCCAGCAGTGGGACAGCCAACACCGGGGAGCTGTTTTTT.

The chain has TRBV30 and TRBJ1-1; 8 bases map to TRBD1. J gave up 4 bases and V 8 bases, and 9 bases lay outside the gene matches. The germline gives CDR1 GTSNPN, CDR2 SVGIG (reference sequence). CDR3 size: 13 residues. CDR3 sequence reads: CARDRGSGTEAFF. CDR3 in DNA: TGTGCCCGAGACAGGGGATCAGGCACTGAAGCTTTCTTT.

The DNA of the CDR3 is TGCGCCAGCAGCTTGGATGGGGGCCTAAGCGAGCAGTACGTC. Protein: CASSLDGGLSEQYV. The rearrangement uses TRBV5-1 and TRBJ2-7, with D possibly matching TRBD1 (6 bases). Trimming pared 0 bases from V and 6 bases from J, leaving 13 bases between. Germline V gives CDR1 SGHRS, CDR2 YFSETQ. The CDR3 has 14 amino acids.

J is TRBJ2-1 and V is TRBV18; the D gene is possibly TRBD1 (6 bases). CDR1 is KGHSH, CDR2 LQKENI, per germline. The CDR3 runs to 16 residues. V gave up 5 bases and J gave up 2 bases, with 16 bases separating them. CDR3 nucleotide sequence: TGTGCCAGCTCAAAAGAGGACAGCCGAACCTACAATGAGCAGTTCTTC. Translated, it gives CASSKEDSRTYNEQFF.